Following are 8 T cell receptor beta chains from one sample sequenced in a study of cytomegalovirus exposure and HLA in healthy donors. Amplification used 60 Vbeta primers and 13 Jbeta primers. The protocol was immunoSEQ multiplex PCR, while the TCRdb copy is restricted to in-frame clones and leaves out a portion. The data contain around 140,000 clones, approximately 80% of them seen just once; the ten biggest clones take up about 2.5%. The sample was PBMCs. All receptors derive from a young woman in good health and CMV-seropositive.

This clone was seen a handful of times. The chain recombines TRBV29-1 with TRBJ2-6; the match to TRBD1 covers 11 bases. This CDR3 has 15 amino acids. In germline, CDR1 is SQVTM, CDR2 ANQGSEA. The junction had 3 bases not matched to a gene; V was cut back by 6 bases and J by 2 bases. The CDR3 sequence is CSVGTGGPGANVLTF. For the CDR3, the DNA is TGCAGCGTCGGGACAGGGGGTCCTGGGGCCAACGTCCTGACTTTC.

The chain employs TRBV28 and TRBJ1-4; 7 bases match TRBD1. V gave up 6 bases and J gave up 0 bases; unmatched junction bases: 10. Per the germline V gene, CDR1 is MDHEN and CDR2 is SYDVKM. The CDR3 consists of 17 residues. The CDR3 loop is CASRTHTGAPTNEKLFF. Here the CDR3 DNA reads TGTGCCAGCAGGACACACACAGGGGCTCCAACTAATGAAAAACTGTTTTTT.

V gene TRBV10-2 combines with J gene TRBJ2-5, with TRBD1 matching 11 bases. This CDR3 contains 15 residues. Trimming at V came to 1 base and at J to 5 bases, leaving 3 bases not matched to a gene. The germline gives CDR1 WSHSY, CDR2 SAAADI. CDR3 bases: TGCGCCAGCAGTGAGTGGACAGGGGGCGCCGAGACCCAGTACTTC. Translation: CASSEWTGGAETQYF.

The chain links TRBV5-1 to TRBJ2-7; 10 bases agree with TRBD2. This CDR3 region has 16 residues. Trimming at V came to 0 bases and at J to 0 bases, leaving 3 bases not matched to a gene. The V gene's germline CDR1 is SGHRS and CDR2 YFSETQ. The CDR3 region is CASSLASGGFSYEQYF. CDR3 sequence (DNA): TGCGCCAGCAGCTTGGCTAGCGGGGGATTCTCCTACGAGCAGTACTTC. Full variable domain (remainder filled in from reference TRBV5-1 and TRBJ2-7): KAGVTQTPRYLIKTRGQQVTLSCSPISGHRSVSWYQQTPGQGLQFLFEYFSETQRNKGNFPGRFSGRQFSNSRSEMNVSTLELGDSALYLCASSLASGGFSYEQYFGPGTRLTVT.

The CDR3 sequence is CASRIGQHLYSNQPQHF. Here the CDR3 DNA reads TGTGCCAGCAGGATAGGACAGCACCTTTATAGCAATCAGCCCCAGCATTTT. V and J are TRBV2 and TRBJ1-5; D might be TRBD1 (6 bases). Germline CDR1 SNHLY, CDR2 FYNNEI. The CDR3 length is 17 residues. Trimming stripped 6 bases from V and 0 bases from J, with 18 bases between.

This clone was seen a handful of times. Its ends do not fully match the called genes, so a read error is possible. V usage is TRBV10-2 and J usage is TRBJ2-2; 8 positions agree with TRBD1. CDR1 is WSHSY, CDR2 SAAADI, per germline. The CDR3 covers 14 residues. CDR3 bases: TGCGCCACCTTAGACAGGGGCTGGCACCGGGGAGCTGTTTTT. Its protein product is CATLDRGWHRGAVF.

The chain joins TRBV7-2 to TRBJ2-1; D gene uncertain. Germline V CDR1 and CDR2: SGHTA, FQGNSA. V was trimmed by 5 bases and J by 7 bases, leaving 18 bases between them. The CDR3 covers 15 residues. The CDR3 region is CASSTTTPYGNEQFF. CDR3 coding DNA: TGTGCCAGCAGCACGACCACCCCCTACGGGAATGAGCAGTTCTTC.

The chain links TRBV6-1 to TRBJ2-7; D possibly corresponds to TRBD2 (6 bases). The CDR3 consists of 15 residues. Per germline, CDR1 MNHNS and CDR2 SASEGT. The germline V and J ends were trimmed by 4 bases and 3 bases, with 16 bases remaining between them. The CDR3 sequence: CASSAGDLDYYEQYF. The CDR3 coding sequence is TGTGCCAGCAGTGCTGGGGACTTAGACTACTACGAGCAGTACTTC.